The text below deals with one T cell receptor (beta chain). The data belong to a study of blood T cell repertoires in COVID-19. This CDR3 region has 13 residues. The germline V gene has CDR1 SGHDT and CDR2 YYEEEE. V was cut by 3 bases and J by 10 bases, with 16 bases left in between. In the authors' methods: Amplification of reference gene primers was used by the study to estimate nucleated cell counts. The repertoire was sequenced with immunoSEQ multiplex PCR; TCRdb's copy has only in-frame clones and lacks some. That table gives V, J and clone size, and the DNA gave D and trimming. The table lists 50,000 to 60,000 clones, about 85% of them singletons.

The receptor was derived from a man in his 70s with active COVID-19. Source material: peripheral blood. J is TRBJ1-1 and V is TRBV5-6; D perhaps matches TRBD1 (6 bases). CDR3 loop: CASSWGQTLRAFF. DNA of the CDR3: TGTGCCAGCAGCTGGGGACAAACATTGCGAGCTTTCTTT.